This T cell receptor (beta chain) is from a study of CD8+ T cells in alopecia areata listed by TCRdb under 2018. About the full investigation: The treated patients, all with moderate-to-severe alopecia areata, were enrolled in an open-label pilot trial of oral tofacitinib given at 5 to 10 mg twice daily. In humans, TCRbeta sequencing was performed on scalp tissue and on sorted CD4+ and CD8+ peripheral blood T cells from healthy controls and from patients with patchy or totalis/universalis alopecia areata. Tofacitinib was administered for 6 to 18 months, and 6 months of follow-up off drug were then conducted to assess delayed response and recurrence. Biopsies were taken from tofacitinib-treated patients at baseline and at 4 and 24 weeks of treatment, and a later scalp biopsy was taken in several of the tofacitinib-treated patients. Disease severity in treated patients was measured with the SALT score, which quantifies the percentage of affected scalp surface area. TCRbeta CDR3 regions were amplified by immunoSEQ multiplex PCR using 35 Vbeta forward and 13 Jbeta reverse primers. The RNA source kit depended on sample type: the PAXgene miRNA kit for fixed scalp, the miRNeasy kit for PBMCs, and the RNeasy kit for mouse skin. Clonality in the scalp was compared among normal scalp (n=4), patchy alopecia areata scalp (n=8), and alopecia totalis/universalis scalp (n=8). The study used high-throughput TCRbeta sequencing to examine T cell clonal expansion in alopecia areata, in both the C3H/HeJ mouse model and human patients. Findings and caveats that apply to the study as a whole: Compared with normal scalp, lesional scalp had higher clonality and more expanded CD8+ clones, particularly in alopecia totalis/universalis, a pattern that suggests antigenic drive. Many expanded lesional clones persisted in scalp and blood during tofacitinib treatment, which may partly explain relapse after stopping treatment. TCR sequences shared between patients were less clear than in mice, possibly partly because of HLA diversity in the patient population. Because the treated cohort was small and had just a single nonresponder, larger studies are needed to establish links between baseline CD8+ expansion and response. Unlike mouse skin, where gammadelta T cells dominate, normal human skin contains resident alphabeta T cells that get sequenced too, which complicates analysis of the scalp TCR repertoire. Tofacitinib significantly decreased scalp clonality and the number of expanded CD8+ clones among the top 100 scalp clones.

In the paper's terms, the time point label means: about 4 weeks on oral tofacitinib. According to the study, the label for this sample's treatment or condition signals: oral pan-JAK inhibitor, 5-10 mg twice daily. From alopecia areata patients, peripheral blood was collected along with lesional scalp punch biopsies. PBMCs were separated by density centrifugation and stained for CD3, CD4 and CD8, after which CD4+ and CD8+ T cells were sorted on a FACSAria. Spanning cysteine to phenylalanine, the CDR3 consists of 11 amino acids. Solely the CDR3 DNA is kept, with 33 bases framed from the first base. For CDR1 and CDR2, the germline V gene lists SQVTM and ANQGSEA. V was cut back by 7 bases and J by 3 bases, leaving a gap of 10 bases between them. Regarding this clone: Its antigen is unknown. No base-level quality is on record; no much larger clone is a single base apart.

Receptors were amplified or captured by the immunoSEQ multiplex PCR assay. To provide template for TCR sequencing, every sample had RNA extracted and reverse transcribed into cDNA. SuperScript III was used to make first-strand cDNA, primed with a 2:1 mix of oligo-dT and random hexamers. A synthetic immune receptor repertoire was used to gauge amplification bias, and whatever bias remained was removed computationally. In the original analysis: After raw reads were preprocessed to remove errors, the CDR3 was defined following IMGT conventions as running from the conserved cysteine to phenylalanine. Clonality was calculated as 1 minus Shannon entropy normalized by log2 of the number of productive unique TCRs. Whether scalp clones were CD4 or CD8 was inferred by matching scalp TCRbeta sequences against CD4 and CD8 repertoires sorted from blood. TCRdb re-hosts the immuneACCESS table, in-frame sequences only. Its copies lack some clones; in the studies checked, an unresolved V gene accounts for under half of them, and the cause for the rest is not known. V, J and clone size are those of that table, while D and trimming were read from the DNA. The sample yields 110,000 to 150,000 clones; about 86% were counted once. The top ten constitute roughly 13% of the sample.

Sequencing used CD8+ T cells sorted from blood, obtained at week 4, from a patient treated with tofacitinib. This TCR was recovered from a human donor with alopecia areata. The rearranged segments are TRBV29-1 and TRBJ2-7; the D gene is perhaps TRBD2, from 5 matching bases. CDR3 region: CSASGFYEQYF. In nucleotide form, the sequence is TGCAGCGCCTCGGGGTTCTACGAGCAGTACTTC.